The 15 T cell receptor beta chains listed next were all sequenced from one sample in a study of OX40 agonist ivuxolimab in advanced cancers. Generated by immunoSEQ multiplex PCR, the TCRdb table keeps only in-frame clones and is missing some. The repertoire has tens of thousands of clones, roughly 86% of them found once; the top ten carry under 15%. Source: CD4+ or CD8+ T cells sorted from blood, taken in a trial of the OX40 agonist ivuxolimab. These receptors were taken from an adult with an advanced solid tumor such as melanoma, head and neck, liver or kidney cancer.

The chain carries TRBV28 and TRBJ2-1; possible D gene TRBD2, 6 bases. Germline V gives CDR1 MDHEN, CDR2 SYDVKM. V lost 5 bases and J 10 bases, leaving 9 bases between the germline ends. The CDR3 is 11 residues long. CDR3 sequence reads: CASSHLAEQFF. The CDR3 coding sequence is TGTGCCAGCAGTCATCTAGCGGAGCAGTTCTTC.

This rearrangement joins TRBV6-1 to TRBJ1-5; possibly TRBD1 for D (5 bases). Germline V lookup: CDR1 MNHNS, CDR2 SASEGT. V lost 4 bases, J lost 6 bases, and 19 bases lay in between. This CDR3 has 16 amino acids. DNA of the CDR3: TGTGCCAGCAGTGGGGGACTCCGGGGCCCGGGTCAGCCCCAGCATTTT. This codes for CASSGGLRGPGQPQHF.

The chain couples TRBV16 to TRBJ2-7; 8 bases fit TRBD1. Germline V gene lookup returns CDR1 KGHSY and CDR2 FQNENV. Trimming took 5 bases from V and 3 from J; bases not matched to a gene: 6. The CDR3 totals 14 residues. Written as DNA, the CDR3 is TGTGCCAGCAGCTATCGACAGGGGTTCTACGAGCAGTACTTC. This codes for CASSYRQGFYEQYF.

The chain employs TRBV7-9 and TRBJ2-1, with D maybe TRBD2 (5 bases). The length of the CDR3 is 16 residues. The germline V gene encodes CDR1 SEHNR and CDR2 FQNEAQ (reference sequence). The V gene lost 2 bases and the J gene lost 1 base, with 12 bases spanning the gap. The CDR3 sequence is CASSLNVGESYNEQFF. The CDR3 bases are TGTGCCAGCAGCTTAAATGTCGGGGAGTCCTACAATGAGCAGTTCTTC.

The rearrangement joins TRBV4-1 to TRBJ2-3; D is perhaps TRBD2 (6 bases). The V and J ends lost 3 bases and 2 bases respectively, with 12 bases between them. The CDR3 totals 15 residues. Germline CDR1 is MGHRA and CDR2 is YSYEKL. The CDR3 sequence is CASSQEIAATDTQYF. In nucleotides, the CDR3 is TGCGCCAGCAGCCAGGAAATAGCGGCCACAGATACGCAGTATTTT.

Concerning this clone itself: At one of its ends the junction is not consistent with the germline gene, which may arise from a read error. In DNA form, the CDR3 reads TGTGCCAGCAGCACGACGGGAAGTCCAGACTTC. Translation gives CASSTTGSPDF. This chain connects TRBV7-9 to TRBJ1-2; no definite D call. This CDR3 is 11 amino acids long. The V gene's germline CDR1 is SEHNR and CDR2 FQNEAQ (reference sequence).

The chain carries TRBV27 and TRBJ2-1, with TRBD2 as a possible D gene (6 bases). V lost 3 bases and J 0 bases, leaving 18 bases between the germline ends. Germline values: CDR1 MNHEY, CDR2 SMNVEV (reference sequence). CDR3 length: 18 amino acids. In DNA form, the CDR3 reads TGTGCCAGCAGTTTCAGCCCCTCGACTAGGAGCTCCTACAATGAGCAGTTCTTC. Its translation is CASSFSPSTRSSYNEQFF.

V is TRBV19 and J is TRBJ1-1; no definite D call. The CDR3 is 14 amino acids. Per germline, CDR1 LNHDA and CDR2 SQIVND (reference sequence). V was cut by 3 bases and J by 4 bases, with 12 bases left in between. For the CDR3, the DNA is TGTGCCAGTAGTATTCTATCAGCCCCCACTGAAGCTTTCTTT. Translation gives CASSILSAPTEAFF.

The CDR3 region has the DNA TGTGCAAGTCCCCATCTCATACTAGCGGGAGGATACACAGATACGCAGTATTTT. Translated: CASPHLILAGGYTDTQYF. The V and J genes are TRBV12-2 and TRBJ2-3; the table's D call, TRBD2, has no DNA check behind it. TRBV12-2 has pseudogene status. There are 18 residues in the CDR3.

This sequence joins TRBV6-6 and TRBJ2-7; possibly TRBD1 or TRBD2 for D (5 bases each). This CDR3 spans 12 amino acids. V lost 6 bases and J lost 4, with 10 bases in between. Germline loops: CDR1 MNHNY, CDR2 SVGAGI (reference sequence). Here the CDR3 reads CASRGTDYEQYV. The CDR3 DNA is TGTGCCAGCAGGGGGACCGATTACGAGCAGTACGTC.

This sequence joins TRBV27 and TRBJ2-1, with D perhaps TRBD1 (5 bases). The CDR3 runs 14 residues. Trimming shortened V by 5 bases and J by 6 bases, and 14 bases separated the two germline ends. From germline, CDR1 is MNHEY and CDR2 SMNVEV (reference sequence). Written as DNA, the CDR3 is TGTGCCAGCAGTCCGCAGGGCCCTCTCAATGAGCAGTTCTTC. Translation: CASSPQGPLNEQFF.

J is TRBJ2-7 and V is TRBV27; the D gene is possibly TRBD1 (5 bases). This CDR3 has 17 amino acids. Germline V gene data show CDR1 as MNHEY and CDR2 as SMNVEV (reference sequence). The ends were cut back, 0 bases at V and 2 bases at J, with 17 bases in the middle. The CDR3 protein is CASSLSPGSNNPYEQYF. In DNA, the CDR3 is TGTGCCAGCAGTTTATCCCCAGGGTCCAACAACCCCTACGAGCAGTACTTC.

The chain combines TRBV28 with TRBJ2-5, with D unresolved. The V gene lost 6 bases and the J gene lost 5 bases, with 7 bases spanning the gap. CDR1 and CDR2 from the germline V gene are MDHEN and SYDVKM. The CDR3 loop spans 11 amino acids. CDR3 nucleotide sequence: TGTGCCAGCAGCCCCGATGAGACCCAGTACTTC. Translating gives CASSPDETQYF.

The V gene is TRBV27, the J gene TRBJ1-2, with D possibly being TRBD1 (5 bases). V lost 1 base, J lost 1 base, and 10 bases lay in between. In germline, CDR1 is MNHEY, CDR2 SMNVEV (reference sequence). The length of the CDR3 is 15 residues. CDR3 region: CASSLYSGLNYGYTF. The CDR3, as DNA: TGTGCCAGCAGTTTATACTCGGGGCTTAACTATGGCTACACCTTC.

V is TRBV28 and J is TRBJ1-2, with D hard to call. CDR3 size: 15 residues. Germline V gene data show CDR1 as MDHEN and CDR2 as SYDVKM. Trimming left V 2 bases short and J 3 bases short, with 13 bases between. In DNA, the CDR3 is TGTGCCAGCAGTTTAGAGGGCGGGAATTACTATGGCTACACCTTC. Translating it yields CASSLEGGNYYGYTF.